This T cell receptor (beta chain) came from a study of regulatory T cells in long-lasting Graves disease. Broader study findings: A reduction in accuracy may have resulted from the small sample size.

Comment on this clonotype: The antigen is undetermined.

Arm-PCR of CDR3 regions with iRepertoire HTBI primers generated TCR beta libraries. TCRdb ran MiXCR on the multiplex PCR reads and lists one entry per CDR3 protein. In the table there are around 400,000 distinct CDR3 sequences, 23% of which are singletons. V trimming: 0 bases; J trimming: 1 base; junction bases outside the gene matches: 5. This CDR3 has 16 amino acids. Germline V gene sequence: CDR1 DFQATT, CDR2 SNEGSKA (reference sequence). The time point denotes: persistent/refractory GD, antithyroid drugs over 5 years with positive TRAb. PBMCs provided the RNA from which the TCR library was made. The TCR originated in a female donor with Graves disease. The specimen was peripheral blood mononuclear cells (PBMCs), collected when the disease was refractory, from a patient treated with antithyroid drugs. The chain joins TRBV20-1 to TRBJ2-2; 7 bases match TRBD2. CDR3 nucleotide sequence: TGCAGTGCTAGAGATCGCGGGAGAGGGAACACCGGGGAGCTGTTTTTT. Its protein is CSARDRGRGNTGELFF.